This T cell receptor (beta chain) came from a study of CXCR3-negative and CXCR3-positive naive CD8 T cells. On this clonotype: Its specificity is unknown.

General study findings and limits: When CXCR3-positive naive cells were set against CXCR3-negative naive cells, the former had more hydrophobic TRB CDR3s. Both naive subsets had comparably high diversity; memory CD8+ cells much lower.

Each TRB cDNA library was prepared by 5' RACE (with UMI labels). TCRdb reanalyzed the 5' RACE reads, giving one entry per CDR3 protein sequence and no DNA. The repertoire shows about 89,000 distinct CDR3 sequences; the top ten hold 1.1%. Germline CDR1 LGHNT, CDR2 FRNRAP. CDR3 size: 15 residues. Sequencing input: naive CXCR3+ CD8+ T cells from blood. Subset given: CD45RO-CCR7+CD27+CD95- naive CD8+ T cells expressing CXCR3 (TNR3+). This chain joins TRBV12-5 and TRBJ2-3; TCRdb gives TRBD2 as the D gene, but with no DNA this cannot be confirmed. The source of this sequence is a human donor in good health. Some clones in this sample may be carry-over from other donors' samples. The CDR3 reads CAIRLVRLKPDTQYF.